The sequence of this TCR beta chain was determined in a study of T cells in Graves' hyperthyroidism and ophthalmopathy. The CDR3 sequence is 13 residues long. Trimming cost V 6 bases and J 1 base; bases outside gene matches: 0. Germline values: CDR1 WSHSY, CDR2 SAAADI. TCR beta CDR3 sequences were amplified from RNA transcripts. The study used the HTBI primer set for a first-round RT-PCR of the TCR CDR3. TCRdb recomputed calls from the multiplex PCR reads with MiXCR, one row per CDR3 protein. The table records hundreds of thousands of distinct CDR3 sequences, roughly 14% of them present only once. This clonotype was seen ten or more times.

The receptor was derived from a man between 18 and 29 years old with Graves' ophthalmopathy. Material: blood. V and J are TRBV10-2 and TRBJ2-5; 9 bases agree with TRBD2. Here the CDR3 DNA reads TGCGCCAGCAGACTAGCGGGCCAAGAGACCCAGTACTTC. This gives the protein CASRLAGQETQYF.